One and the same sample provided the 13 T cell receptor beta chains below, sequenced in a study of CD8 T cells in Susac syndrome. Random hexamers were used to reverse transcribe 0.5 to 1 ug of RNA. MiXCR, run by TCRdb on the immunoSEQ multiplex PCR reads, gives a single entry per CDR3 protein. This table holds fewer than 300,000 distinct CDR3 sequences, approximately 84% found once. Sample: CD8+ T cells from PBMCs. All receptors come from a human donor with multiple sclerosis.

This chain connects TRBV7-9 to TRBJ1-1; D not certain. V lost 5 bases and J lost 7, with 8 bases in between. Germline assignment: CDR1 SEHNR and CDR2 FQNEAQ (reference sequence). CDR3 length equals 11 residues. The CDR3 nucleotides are TGTGCCAGCAGCCCCGACAATGAAGCTTTCTTT. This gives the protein CASSPDNEAFF.

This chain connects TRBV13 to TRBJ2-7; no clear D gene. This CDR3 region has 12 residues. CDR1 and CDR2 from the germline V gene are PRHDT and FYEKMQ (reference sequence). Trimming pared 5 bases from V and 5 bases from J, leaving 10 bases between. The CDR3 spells CASSPRGHEQYF. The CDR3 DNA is TGTGCCAGCAGCCCGAGAGGCCACGAGCAGTACTTC.

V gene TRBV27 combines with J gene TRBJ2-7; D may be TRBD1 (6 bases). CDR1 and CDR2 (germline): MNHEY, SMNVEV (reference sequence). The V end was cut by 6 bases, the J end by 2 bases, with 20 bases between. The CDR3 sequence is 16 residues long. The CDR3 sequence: CASSPSTGTNTYEQYF. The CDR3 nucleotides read TGTGCCAGCAGCCCATCCACCGGGACAAACACCTACGAGCAGTACTTC.

CDR3 coding DNA: TGCGCCAGCAGCCTACACGAAGCGGGAGGGCCGTTAAATGAGCAGTTCTTC. It specifies CASSLHEAGGPLNEQFF. V gene TRBV4-1 combines with J gene TRBJ2-1; 10 bases line up with TRBD2. The germline CDR1 and CDR2 sequences are MGHRA and YSYEKL. CDR3 size: 17 residues. The V gene end was trimmed by 4 bases and the J gene end by 7 bases; junction bases not matched to a gene: 13.

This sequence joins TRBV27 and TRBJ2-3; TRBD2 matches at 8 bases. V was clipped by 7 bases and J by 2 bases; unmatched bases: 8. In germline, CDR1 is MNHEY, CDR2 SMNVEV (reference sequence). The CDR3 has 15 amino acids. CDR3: CASMGRGGFTDTQYF. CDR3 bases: TGTGCCAGCATGGGACGGGGGGGATTCACAGATACGCAGTATTTT.

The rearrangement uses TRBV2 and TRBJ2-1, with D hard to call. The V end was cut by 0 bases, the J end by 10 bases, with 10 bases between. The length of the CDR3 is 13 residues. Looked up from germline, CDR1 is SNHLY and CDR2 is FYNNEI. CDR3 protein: CASSEAFSMEQFF. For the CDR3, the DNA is TGTGCCAGCAGTGAAGCTTTTAGCATGGAGCAGTTCTTC.

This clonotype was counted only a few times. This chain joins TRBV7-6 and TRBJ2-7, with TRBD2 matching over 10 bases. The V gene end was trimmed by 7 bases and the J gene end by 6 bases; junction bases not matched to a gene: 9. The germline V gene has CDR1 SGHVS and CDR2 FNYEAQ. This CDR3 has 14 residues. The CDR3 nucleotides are TGTGCCAGCACCCCAAGACTAGCGGGTCTCGAGCAGTACTTC. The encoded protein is CASTPRLAGLEQYF.

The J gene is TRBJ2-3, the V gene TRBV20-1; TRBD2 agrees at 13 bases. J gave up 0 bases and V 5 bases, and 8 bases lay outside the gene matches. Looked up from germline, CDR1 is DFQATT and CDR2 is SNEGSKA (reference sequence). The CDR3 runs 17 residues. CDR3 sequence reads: CSAGGTSGASSTDTQYF. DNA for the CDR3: TGCAGTGCTGGCGGGACTAGCGGGGCCTCTAGCACAGATACGCAGTATTTT.

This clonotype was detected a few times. CDR3 sequence reads: CASSLATGTGELFF. In DNA, the CDR3 is TGTGCCAGCAGTTTAGCTACAGGGACCGGGGAGCTGTTTTTT. This rearrangement joins TRBV27 to TRBJ2-2; perhaps TRBD1 as D (6 bases). This CDR3 region has 14 residues. CDR1 is MNHEY, CDR2 SMNVEV, per germline (reference sequence). The V end was cut by 2 bases, the J end by 5 bases, with 9 bases between.

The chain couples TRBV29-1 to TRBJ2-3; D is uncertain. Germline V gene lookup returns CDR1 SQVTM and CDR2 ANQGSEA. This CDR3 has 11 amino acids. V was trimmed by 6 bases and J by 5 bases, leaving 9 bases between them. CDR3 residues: CSVALEDTQYF. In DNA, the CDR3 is TGCAGCGTGGCCCTGGAAGATACGCAGTATTTT.

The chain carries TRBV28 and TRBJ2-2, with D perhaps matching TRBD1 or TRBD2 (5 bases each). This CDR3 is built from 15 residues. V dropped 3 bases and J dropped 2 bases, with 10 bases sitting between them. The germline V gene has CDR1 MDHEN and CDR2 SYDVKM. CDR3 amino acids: CASSFGTVNTGELFF. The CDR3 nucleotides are TGTGCCAGCAGTTTTGGGACGGTTAACACCGGGGAGCTGTTTTTT. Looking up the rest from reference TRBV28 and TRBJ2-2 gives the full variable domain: DVKVTQSSRYLVKRTGEKVFLECVQDMDHENMFWYRQDPGLGLRLIYFSYDVKMKEKGDIPEGYSVSREKKERFSLILESASTNQTSMYLCASSFGTVNTGELFFGEGSRLTVL.

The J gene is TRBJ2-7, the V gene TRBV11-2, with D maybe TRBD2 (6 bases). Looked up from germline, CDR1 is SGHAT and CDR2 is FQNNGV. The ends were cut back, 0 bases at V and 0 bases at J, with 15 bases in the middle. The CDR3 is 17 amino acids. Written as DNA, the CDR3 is TGTGCCAGCAGCTTAGATCGGGAGACTGTAAGCTCCTACGAGCAGTACTTC. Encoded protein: CASSLDRETVSSYEQYF.

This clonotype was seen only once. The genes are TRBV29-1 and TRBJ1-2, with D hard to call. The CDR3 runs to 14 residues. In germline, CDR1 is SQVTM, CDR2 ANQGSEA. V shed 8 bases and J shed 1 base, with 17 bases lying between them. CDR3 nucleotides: TGCAGCTTATACTCGGACGGTCTTAACTATGGCTACACCTTC. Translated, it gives CSLYSDGLNYGYTF.